Presented here are 8 T cell receptor beta chains from one specimen sequenced in a study of blood T cell repertoires in COVID-19 (dated by TCRdb to the early 2020s). Library preparation was by the immunoSEQ multiplex PCR assay. In TCRdb, the immuneACCESS table is reduced to in-frame sequences with V and J assigned. These tables do not hold every clone; where another copy was compared, an unresolved V gene accounts for under half, and the others remain unexplained. Counted in this sample were some 250,000 clones; approximately 91% of them appeared once. Roughly 0.8% of the sample belongs to the ten largest clones. Sequencing input: peripheral blood. These receptor sequences come from a woman between 25 and 40 years old with acute or convalescent COVID-19.

The gene calls are TRBV12-5 and TRBJ1-1; D might be TRBD1 (5 bases). The CDR3 is 15 residues long. Germline V lookup: CDR1 LGHNT, CDR2 FRNRAP. With 3 bases removed from V and 4 bases from J, the gap between germline ends came to 15 bases. CDR3 DNA: TGTGCTAGTGGTTTTCAGGGAGGGTCGAGCACTGAAGCTTTCTTT. It yields the protein CASGFQGGSSTEAFF.

Comments on this clone: At the DNA level, this CDR3 is encoded by other sequences in the same sample as well. The chain couples TRBV7-8 to TRBJ2-7, with TRBD2 identical over 7 bases. The J segment lost 1 base and the V segment lost 3 bases, leaving 6 bases of the junction unmatched. CDR1 is SGHVS, CDR2 FQNEAQ, per germline. This CDR3 is 15 amino acids long. The CDR3 region has the DNA TGTGCCAGCAGCTTGGGCGGGAGTGCTTCCTACGAGCAGTACTTC. This sequence encodes CASSLGGSASYEQYF.

This chain links TRBV7-3 with TRBJ2-1, with 11 bases aligning to TRBD2. V lost 5 bases and J lost 5; bases outside the gene matches: 5. Germline V CDR1 and CDR2: SGHTA, FQGTGA. There are 15 residues in the CDR3. Here the CDR3 reads CASSHRLAGHNEQFF. CDR3 nucleotides: TGTGCCAGCAGCCACAGACTAGCGGGGCACAATGAGCAGTTCTTC.

The chain couples TRBV25-1 to TRBJ2-3; the match to TRBD1 covers 8 bases. With V trimmed by 3 bases and J by 2 bases, 4 bases remained unmatched. The CDR3 extends over 15 amino acids. In germline, CDR1 is MGHDK, CDR2 SYGVNS. CDR3 residues: CASSDRGPYTDTQYF. The DNA of the CDR3 is TGTGCCAGCAGTGACAGGGGGCCCTACACAGATACGCAGTATTTT.

The chain employs TRBV19 and TRBJ2-7; 7 bases fit TRBD2. Germline V CDR1 and CDR2: LNHDA, SQIVND (reference sequence). This CDR3 is 13 amino acids long. V lost 6 bases and J lost 7; bases outside the gene matches: 9. The CDR3 protein is CASSRDYLWEQYF. In nucleotides, the CDR3 is TGTGCCAGTAGCCGGGACTATCTCTGGGAGCAGTACTTC.

The rearrangement uses TRBV5-1 and TRBJ1-1; 9 bases fit TRBD1. This CDR3 is built from 15 residues. Losses at the gene ends were 6 bases for V and 2 bases for J; bases not matched to a gene: 8. Per the germline V gene, CDR1 is SGHRS and CDR2 is YFSETQ. This CDR3 is CASTERQGGNTEAFF. The CDR3 nucleotides read TGCGCCAGCACCGAGCGACAGGGGGGAAACACTGAAGCTTTCTTT.

The chain has TRBV19 and TRBJ2-7, with 9 bases aligning to TRBD1. CDR3 size: 13 residues. V shed 11 bases and J 3 bases; nucleotides not matched to a gene: 8. Per the germline V gene, CDR1 is LNHDA and CDR2 is SQIVND (reference sequence). CDR3 amino acids: CAVKADRGYEQYF. The CDR3 DNA follows: TGTGCCGTTAAGGCGGACAGGGGCTACGAGCAGTACTTC.

The CDR3 loop is CASSRDSNYGYTF. The CDR3 DNA reads TGTGCCAGCAGCCGGGACAGCAACTATGGCTACACCTTC. The chain uses TRBV7-9 and TRBJ1-2, with 7 bases matching TRBD1. Germline trimming cut 5 bases from V and 2 bases from J; bases unmatched to any gene: 2. Germline V gives CDR1 SEHNR, CDR2 FQNEAQ (reference sequence). The CDR3 consists of 13 residues.